This T cell receptor (beta chain) was obtained from a study of cytomegalovirus exposure and HLA in healthy donors. Points from the study as a whole: There were some V segments, including TRBV6-2 and TRBV6-3, excluded as indistinguishable. A later analysis showed HLA-associated TCR beta chains outstripping equally common others in clonal expansion.

PCR employed 60 Vbeta and 13 Jbeta primers. Here immunoSEQ multiplex PCR was the method, and the copy in TCRdb shows in-frame clones only, minus some. The sample totals more than 40,000 clones. From germline, CDR1 is LNHDA and CDR2 SQIVND (reference sequence). CDR3 size: 16 residues. Trimming removed 5 bases at V and 5 bases at J, with 22 bases between. For this clone: The antigen remains unidentified.

This receptor was obtained from a man aged 35-49 years in good health and CMV-seropositive. The chain has TRBV19 and TRBJ2-7, with D possibly TRBD2 on 7 matching bases. The material sequenced was PBMCs. For the CDR3, the DNA is TGTGCCAGTAGTCTTCAATGGGGGGGGCCTGGTGACGAGCAGTACTTC. The encoded protein is CASSLQWGGPGDEQYF.